A selection of T cell receptor beta chains follows, all from one sample in a study of T cells after yellow fever vaccination. TCRdb analysed the 5' RACE reads with MiXCR anew, one entry per CDR3 protein. This sample has more than 300,000 distinct CDR3 sequences; roughly 10% occur once, and the top ten carry 3% to 3.5%. The sequenced sample was CD4+ T cells sorted from PBMCs, obtained 45 days after the yellow fever booster vaccination. The receptor set was obtained from a man younger than 35 who received the YFV17D yellow fever vaccine. Both conserved end residues are part of each CDR3. Fields, in order: CDR3 DNA, CDR3 protein, clone size, V gene, D gene, J gene. A D gene is named only where the DNA matches it firmly. Clone sizes are given selectively: once, few, many, or a class where the clone is expanded.

TGTGCCAGCAGCCAAAGACAGGGCACTGAAGCTTTCTTT CASSQRQGTEAFF . TRBV4-2 TRBD1 TRBJ1-1
TGCGCCAGCAGCTCGGCGACCGAGCGGGGGGCCTTAGAGACCCAGTACTTC CASSSATERGALETQYF . TRBV5-1 TRBD2 TRBJ2-5
TGTGCCAGCAGCGTAGGGGGGACTAAAAACATTCAGTACTTC CASSVGGTKNIQYF . TRBV9 . TRBJ2-4
TGTGCCAGCAGTGGGACAGGGGTAAGGGATGGCTACACCTTC CASSGTGVRDGYTF . TRBV27 TRBD1 TRBJ1-2
TGTGCCAGCAGCGGAGGGACTAGAGTTACCTACGAGCAGTACTTC CASSGGTRVTYEQYF few TRBV5-4 TRBD2 TRBJ2-7
TGTGCCAGCAGCCTACCTCAGGCCTATGGCTACACCTTC CASSLPQAYGYTF few TRBV6-6 . TRBJ1-2
TGTGCCAGCAGCTTTATGGGGGCTGAGACCCAGTACTTC CASSFMGAETQYF few TRBV7-8 . TRBJ2-5
TGTGCCAGCGGTCAGGGAAAGGGTGAAGCTTTCTTT CASGQGKGEAFF many TRBV12-3/TRBV12-4 . TRBJ1-1
TGTGCCATCAGTGAGAACCGGGACAGCCAAGGGACCCAGTACTTC CAISENRDSQGTQYF few TRBV10-3 TRBD1 TRBJ2-5
TGTGCCAGTCATCCGACAGGGGTTAGTGGGGCCAACGTCCTGACTTTC CASHPTGVSGANVLTF . TRBV6-5 TRBD1 TRBJ2-6
TGTGCCAGCAGTCGACAGGGGGCCATGAACACTGAAGCTTTCTTT CASSRQGAMNTEAFF . TRBV6-5 TRBD1 TRBJ1-1
TGTGCCAGCAGTTCAGGACAGGGCTTGGACCAAGAGACCCAGTACTTC CASSSGQGLDQETQYF few TRBV12-3/TRBV12-4 TRBD1 TRBJ2-5
TGCGCCAGCAGCAACGCACGGCAGGGGAGGGAGGGCTACACCTTC CASSNARQGREGYTF . TRBV4-1 . TRBJ1-2
TGTGCCAGCAGCGACGGTGACAGAGGCAAAAACATTCAGTACTTC CASSDGDRGKNIQYF . TRBV7-2 . TRBJ2-4
TGTGCCAGCAGGGACAGGGGGCACACAGATACGCAGTATTTT CASRDRGHTDTQYF few TRBV25-1 TRBD1 TRBJ2-3
TGTGCCAGCAGGCCTCGGGACCTTCGTGCTAATGAAAAACTGTTTTTT CASRPRDLRANEKLFF . TRBV7-8 . TRBJ1-4
TGCGCCAGCAGCCTAACAGGGACGGGTGGCTACACCTTC CASSLTGTGGYTF . TRBV5-1 . TRBJ1-2
TGTGCCAGCAGTTACGGCGTCCTCGGAGATACGCAGTATTTT CASSYGVLGDTQYF few TRBV6-5 . TRBJ2-3
TGTGCCAGCTCACCGGACGGGAGGAACACTGAAGCTTTCTTT CASSPDGRNTEAFF . TRBV18 . TRBJ1-1
TGTGCCAGCAGCTTAGTGTGGAGTCAAGAGACCCAGTACTTC CASSLVWSQETQYF many TRBV7-2 . TRBJ2-5
TGCAGCGTTGAGGGGCCGAATGGCTACACCTTC CSVEGPNGYTF few TRBV29-1 . TRBJ1-2
TGTGCCAGCAGGGCCAGAAACCAAGAGACCCAGTACTTC CASRARNQETQYF many TRBV12-3/TRBV12-4 . TRBJ2-5
TGCAGTGCGGCCCCTGGGACAGGGATAATGCTGGGGGCTTTCTTT CSAAPGTGIMLGAFF . TRBV20-1 TRBD1 TRBJ1-1
TGTGCCAGCAGTAATCGGGTCAGGGAGACCCAGTACTTC CASSNRVRETQYF . TRBV2 . TRBJ2-5
TGTGCCAGCAGGGGCGGGGCGTCCGCAGATACGCAGTATTTT CASRGGASADTQYF . TRBV6-2/TRBV6-3 . TRBJ2-3
TGTGCCAGCAGTGCGGACAGGGTGGGCGGTTTAACTGAAGCTTTCTTT CASSADRVGGLTEAFF . TRBV25-1 TRBD1 TRBJ1-1
TGCGCCAGCAGCTTGGGGCTCTCCGGAAACACCATATATTTT CASSLGLSGNTIYF . TRBV5-1 . TRBJ1-3
TGTGCCAGTAGTATAGATCTCGGCTCCTACAATGAGCAGTTCTTC CASSIDLGSYNEQFF few TRBV19 . TRBJ2-1
TGTGCCAGCAGCGACTCGGGGGCGGTAGGATACGAGCAGTACTTC CASSDSGAVGYEQYF many TRBV11-2 . TRBJ2-7
TGCAGTGCTAGAAAGGGTCTAGCGGGGCAAGAGACCCAGTACTTC CSARKGLAGQETQYF few TRBV20-1 TRBD2 TRBJ2-5
TGCGCCAGCAGCCGACTGGGCACAGATACGCAGTATTTT CASSRLGTDTQYF few TRBV4-3 . TRBJ2-3
TGTGCCAGCAGCTTAGCGACAGGGGGGACCGGGGAGCTGTTTTTT CASSLATGGTGELFF . TRBV7-2 TRBD1 TRBJ2-2
TGTGCCAGCAGTCCACCGACAGCGAACACTGAAGCTTTCTTT CASSPPTANTEAFF few TRBV2 . TRBJ1-1
TGTGCCAGCAGTTTAACGGAATGGGGCTACACCTTC CASSLTEWGYTF few TRBV12-3/TRBV12-4 . TRBJ1-2